A selection of T cell receptor beta chains follows, all from one sample in a study of blood T cell repertoires in COVID-19. Clones were read by immunoSEQ multiplex PCR, and TCRdb kept only the in-frame ones, dropping some. The data contain 200,000 to 250,000 clones, just under 90% of them singletons. Sequencing input: PBMCs or T cells enriched from blood (not recorded which). The receptors come from a man younger than 45 who had recovered from COVID-19. Both conserved end residues are trimmed from each CDR3.

TRBJ2-7 | TRBV6-5 | 11 | ASRRQGNYEQY
TRBJ2-1 | TRBV27 | 12 | ASRGGDPINEQF
TRBJ2-3 | TRBV3-1/TRBV3-2 | 15 | ASSPHTGLVNTDTQY
TRBJ1-3 | TRBV27 | 12 | ASSLRGSGNTIY
TRBJ2-4 | TRBV5-8 | 15 | ASSFTGTGGLKNIQY
TRBJ1-4 | TRBV11-2 | 13 | ASSLEGTVSEKLF
TRBJ2-5 | TRBV2 | 13 | ASQTSGGIQETQY
TRBJ2-2 | TRBV5-1 | 13 | ASSLAGGSTGELF
TRBJ1-4 | TRBV3-1/TRBV3-2 | 11 | ASTDSWDEKLF
TRBJ2-1 | TRBV5-6 | 15 | ASSLPTLHSSYNEQF
TRBJ1-2 | TRBV21-1 | 12 | ASNPQAARGGYT
TRBJ1-1 | TRBV21-1 | 13 | ASSKKESTNTEAF